This TCR beta chain comes out of a study of CD8+ T cells in alopecia areata. J lost 4 bases, V lost 2 bases, and 2 bases had no gene match. CDR3 length: 14 residues. Treatment reported: oral pan-JAK inhibitor, 5-10 mg twice daily. Study-wide results and limits: Scalp and blood retained many expanded lesional clones during tofacitinib.

This clone has only a few counts. Its antigen remains unknown. Sequencing used cDNA as its template, made by extracting RNA and reverse transcribing it. Libraries were prepared by immunoSEQ multiplex PCR; TCRdb keeps only in-frame clonotypes and omits some of them. This sample has roughly 120,000 clones, with 50% to 55% found just once. The clonotype comes from a human donor with alopecia areata. The V call is TRBV23-1, the J call TRBJ1-1; 9 bases fit TRBD1. TRBV23-1 is labeled an ORF, and its function is uncertain. The specimen was CD4+ T cells sorted from blood, collected at week 4, from a patient treated with tofacitinib. CDR3 bases: TGCGCCAGCAGTCAACCGGGACAGGGCACTGAAGCTTTCTTT. It is translated as CASSQPGQGTEAFF.